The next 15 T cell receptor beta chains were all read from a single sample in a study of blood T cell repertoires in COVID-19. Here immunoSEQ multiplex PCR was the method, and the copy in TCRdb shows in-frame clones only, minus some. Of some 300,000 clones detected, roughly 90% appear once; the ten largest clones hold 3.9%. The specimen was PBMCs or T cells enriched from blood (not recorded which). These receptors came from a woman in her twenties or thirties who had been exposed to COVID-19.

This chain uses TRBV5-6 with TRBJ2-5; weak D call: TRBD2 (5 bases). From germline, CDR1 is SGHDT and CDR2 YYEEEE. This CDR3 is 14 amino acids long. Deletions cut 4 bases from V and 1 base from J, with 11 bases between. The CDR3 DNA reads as TGTGCCAGCAGCCACTCGGCGGGCCAAGAGACCCAGTACTTC. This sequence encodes CASSHSAGQETQYF.

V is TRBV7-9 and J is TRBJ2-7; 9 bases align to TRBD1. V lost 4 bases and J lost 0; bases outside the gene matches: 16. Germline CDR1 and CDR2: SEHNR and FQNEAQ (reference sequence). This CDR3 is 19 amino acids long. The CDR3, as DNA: TGTGCCAGCAGCTCCACCGCGGGACAGGGCGGAACACCCTCCTACGAGCAGTACTTC. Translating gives CASSSTAGQGGTPSYEQYF.

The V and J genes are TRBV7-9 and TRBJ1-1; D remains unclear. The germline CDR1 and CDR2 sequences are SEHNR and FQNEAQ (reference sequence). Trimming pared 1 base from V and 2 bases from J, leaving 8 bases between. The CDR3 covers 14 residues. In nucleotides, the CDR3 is TGTGCCAGCAGCTTAGGTTTAGTAAACACTGAAGCTTTCTTT. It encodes CASSLGLVNTEAFF.

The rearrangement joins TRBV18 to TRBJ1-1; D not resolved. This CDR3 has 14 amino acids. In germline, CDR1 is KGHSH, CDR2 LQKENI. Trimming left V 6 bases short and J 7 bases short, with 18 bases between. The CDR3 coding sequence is TGTGCCAGCTCGCCGCCCTCGAGGGCCAGTGAAGCTTTCTTT. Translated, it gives CASSPPSRASEAFF.

CDR3 residues: CASSLGGWTGSLVTEAFF. CDR3 DNA sequence: TGTGCCAGCAGCTTAGGGGGCTGGACAGGGTCGCTAGTCACTGAAGCTTTCTTT. The chain carries TRBV11-2 and TRBJ1-1; TRBD1 aligns across 8 bases. CDR3 length: 18 residues. The ends lost 1 base at V and 4 bases at J; junction bases unmatched: 14. From germline, CDR1 is SGHAT and CDR2 FQNNGV.

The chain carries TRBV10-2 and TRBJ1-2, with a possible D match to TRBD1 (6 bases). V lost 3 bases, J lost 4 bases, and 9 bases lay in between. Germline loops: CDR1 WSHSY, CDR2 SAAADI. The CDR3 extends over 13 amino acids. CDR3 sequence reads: CASSEQGVYGYTF. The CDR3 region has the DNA TGCGCCAGCAGTGAACAGGGCGTCTATGGCTACACCTTC.

The DNA of the CDR3 is TGCAGCGTCGCCATATACGCCCATTGGAGCACTAATGGCTACACCTTC. Translated: CSVAIYAHWSTNGYTF. J is TRBJ1-2 and V is TRBV29-1; D gene uncertain. The germline V gene encodes CDR1 SQVTM and CDR2 ANQGSEA. This CDR3 region has 16 residues. Deletions cut 6 bases from V and 6 bases from J, with 26 bases between.

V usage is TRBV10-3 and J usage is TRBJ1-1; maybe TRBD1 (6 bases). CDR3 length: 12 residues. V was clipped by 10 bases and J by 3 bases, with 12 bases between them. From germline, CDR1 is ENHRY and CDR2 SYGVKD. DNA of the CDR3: TGTGCCACCCGAGAGGGGGACACTGAAGCTTTCTTT. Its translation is CATREGDTEAFF.

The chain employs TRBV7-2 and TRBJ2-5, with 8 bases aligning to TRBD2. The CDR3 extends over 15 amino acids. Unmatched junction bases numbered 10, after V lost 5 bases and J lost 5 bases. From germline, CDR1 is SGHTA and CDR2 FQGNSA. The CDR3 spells CASSVIGTRQETQYF. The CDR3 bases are TGTGCCAGCAGCGTTATCGGGACTAGGCAGGAGACCCAGTACTTC.

Written as DNA, the CDR3 is TGTGCCAGCAGTGAAGGGACAGGCGAAAAACTGTTTTTT. Translating gives CASSEGTGEKLFF. The chain employs TRBV6-1 and TRBJ1-4; 7 bases agree with TRBD1. V shed 1 base and J 8 bases; nucleotides not matched to a gene: 1. Germline-derived CDR1 and CDR2 are MNHNS and SASEGT. This CDR3 spans 13 amino acids.

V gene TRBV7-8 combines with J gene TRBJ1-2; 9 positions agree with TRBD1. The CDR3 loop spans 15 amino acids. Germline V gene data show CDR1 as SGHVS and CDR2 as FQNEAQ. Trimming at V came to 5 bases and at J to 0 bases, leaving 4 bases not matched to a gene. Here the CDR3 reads CASSLRDRANYGYTF. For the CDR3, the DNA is TGTGCCAGCAGCCTAAGGGACAGGGCTAACTATGGCTACACCTTC.

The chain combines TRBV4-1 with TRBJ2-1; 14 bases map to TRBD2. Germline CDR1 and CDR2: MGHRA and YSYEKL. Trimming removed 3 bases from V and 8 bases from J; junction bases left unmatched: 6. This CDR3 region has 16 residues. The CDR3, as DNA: TGCGCCAGCAGCCAGCTGACTAGCGGGGGGGCTGATGAGCAGTTCTTC. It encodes CASSQLTSGGADEQFF.

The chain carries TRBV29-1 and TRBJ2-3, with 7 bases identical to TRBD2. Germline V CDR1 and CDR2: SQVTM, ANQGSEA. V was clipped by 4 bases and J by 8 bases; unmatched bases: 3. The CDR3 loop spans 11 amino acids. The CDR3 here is CSVVGEGTQYF. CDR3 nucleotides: TGCAGCGTTGTTGGGGAGGGTACGCAGTATTTT.

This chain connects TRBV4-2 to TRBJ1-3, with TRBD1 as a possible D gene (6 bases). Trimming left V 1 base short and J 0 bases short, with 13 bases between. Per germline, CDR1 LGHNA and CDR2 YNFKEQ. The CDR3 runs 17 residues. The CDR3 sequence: CASSQGTVMYSGNTIYF. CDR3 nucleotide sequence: TGTGCCAGCAGCCAAGGGACAGTGATGTACTCTGGAAACACCATATATTTT.

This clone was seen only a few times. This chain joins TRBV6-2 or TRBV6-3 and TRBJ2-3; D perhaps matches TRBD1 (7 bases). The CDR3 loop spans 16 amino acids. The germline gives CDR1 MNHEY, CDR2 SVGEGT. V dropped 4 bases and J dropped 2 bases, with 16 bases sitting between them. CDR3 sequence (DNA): TGTGCCAGCAGTTTTTCCCCCAGGGGGGACACAGATACGCAGTATTTT. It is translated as CASSFSPRGDTDTQYF.